This TCR beta chain was retrieved from a study of regulatory T cells in long-lasting Graves disease. Researchers made TCR beta libraries by using iRepertoire HTBI primers and running Arm-PCR on CDR3 regions. TCRdb used MiXCR to reprocess the multiplex PCR reads, holding one entry per CDR3 protein. This sample carries 400,000 to 500,000 distinct CDR3 sequences, 15% to 20% of them seen once, and the ten largest clones take around 11%. This sample's time point: newly diagnosed GD, antithyroid drugs for less than 3 months. Scientists built the TCR library using RNA that was extracted from PBMCs. This clonotype was counted at least ten times. The CDR3 totals 14 residues. The germline V gene encodes CDR1 PRHDT and CDR2 FYEKMQ (reference sequence). V was pared by 2 bases and J by 2 bases, with 8 bases between. The same sample was also studied in work on T cells in Graves' hyperthyroidism and ophthalmopathy.

The chain combines TRBV13 with TRBJ2-3; D call uncertain. Here the sequenced sample was peripheral blood mononuclear cells (PBMCs), taken at new diagnosis, from a patient treated with antithyroid drugs. This receptor was taken from a woman between 25 and 40 years old with Graves disease. The chain's CDR3 is CASSLRANTDTQYF. The DNA for the CDR3 is TGTGCCAGCAGCTTAAGAGCGAACACAGATACGCAGTATTTT.